These 16 T cell receptor beta chains were sequenced from one sample in a study of T-cell memory formation after mild COVID-19. TCRdb fed the 5' RACE reads into MiXCR, producing one record per CDR3 protein. The sample has under 300,000 distinct CDR3 sequences; around 15% are singletons. Sequenced: PBMCs or a T cell subset sorted from them (not recorded which). These receptors came from a young man who had mild COVID-19 (a few samples of this study predate the infection). Cell type and time point are not known.

This clonotype was counted between two and nine times. V gene TRBV28 combines with J gene TRBJ1-5; D unclear. The CDR3 runs 13 residues. With 4 bases removed from V and 6 bases from J, the gap between germline ends came to 10 bases. CDR1 is MDHEN, CDR2 SYDVKM, per germline. The CDR3 coding sequence is TGTGCCAGCAGTTCTGAAGGGTTTCAGCCCCAGCATTTT. Its protein is CASSSEGFQPQHF.

This clonotype was detected only a few times. The chain carries TRBV5-5 and TRBJ1-4; possibly TRBD1 for D (5 bases). The CDR3 runs 15 residues. Germline V gene sequence: CDR1 SGHKS, CDR2 YYEKEE (reference sequence). V lost 3 bases and J 4 bases, leaving 13 bases between the germline ends. The DNA for the CDR3 is TGTGCCAGCAGCTCTACCCGGGACCTTAATGAAAAACTGTTTTTT. Protein: CASSSTRDLNEKLFF.

This clonotype showed up just a few times. V gene TRBV20-1 combines with J gene TRBJ1-5; the match to TRBD1 covers 9 bases. The CDR3 is 13 residues long. The J segment lost 6 bases and the V segment lost 5 bases, leaving 5 bases of the junction unmatched. Germline assignment: CDR1 DFQATT and CDR2 SNEGSKA (reference sequence). CDR3 coding DNA: TGCAGTGCTCCTGACAGGGGGGGTCAGCCCCAGCATTTT. This codes for CSAPDRGGQPQHF.

The table lists this clonotype with many counts. J is TRBJ2-3 and V is TRBV5-1; 8 bases fit TRBD2. Germline assignment: CDR1 SGHRS and CDR2 YFSETQ. Unmatched junction bases numbered 4, after V lost 3 bases and J lost 4 bases. CDR3 size: 14 residues. This CDR3 is CASSSMTSADTQYF. The CDR3 nucleotides are TGCGCCAGCAGCTCGATGACTAGCGCAGATACGCAGTATTTT.

The chain links TRBV6-1 to TRBJ2-7; D might be TRBD1 (6 bases). The CDR3 is made up of 13 amino acids. The germline gives CDR1 MNHNS, CDR2 SASEGT. V was cut by 7 bases and J by 3 bases, with 13 bases left in between. In DNA, the CDR3 is TGTGCCAGCACCCCAGGACAGAGCTACGAGCAGTACGTC. Translating it yields CASTPGQSYEQYV.

This clonotype has only a few counts. The gene calls are TRBV7-9 and TRBJ2-5, with 10 nucleotides matching TRBD1. Germline CDR1 is SEHNR and CDR2 is FQNEAQ (reference sequence). Trimming took 4 bases from V and 3 from J; bases not matched to a gene: 5. The CDR3 totals 15 residues. CDR3 protein: CASSYAGTGEETQYF. The CDR3 DNA reads TGTGCCAGCAGCTACGCCGGGACAGGGGAAGAGACCCAGTACTTC.

The CDR3 nucleotides are TGCGCCAGCAGACCTTCCGGCGGGGTTGAGACCCAGTACTTC. Translating it yields CASRPSGGVETQYF. The chain joins TRBV5-1 to TRBJ2-5, with D possibly being TRBD2 (6 bases). Trimming shortened V by 5 bases and J by 5 bases, and 16 bases separated the two germline ends. CDR3 length: 14 amino acids. CDR1 is SGHRS and CDR2 is YFSETQ in the germline V gene.

The genes are TRBV7-9 and TRBJ1-5; perhaps TRBD1 as D (5 bases). The V end lost 5 bases, the J end lost 6 bases, and 14 bases lay between the germline ends. The CDR3 totals 14 residues. The germline gives CDR1 SEHNR, CDR2 FQNEAQ (reference sequence). In DNA form, the CDR3 reads TGTGCCAGCAGCCAAGTGGGGGGTGGTCAGCCCCAGCATTTT. The encoded protein is CASSQVGGGQPQHF.

Only a few counts were recorded for this clonotype. The rearrangement uses TRBV11-2 and TRBJ2-3, with 12 bases that match TRBD2. The length of the CDR3 is 15 residues. The V segment lost 4 bases and the J segment 6 bases; nucleotides outside the gene matches: 5. Germline CDR1 SGHAT, CDR2 FQNNGV. The DNA for the CDR3 is TGTGCCAGCAGCTCCGGACTAGCGGGGAGGGATACGCAGTATTTT. The encoded protein is CASSSGLAGRDTQYF.

This clonotype was seen many times. This chain links TRBV11-2 with TRBJ1-4; D gene ambiguous. From germline, CDR1 is SGHAT and CDR2 FQNNGV. V was trimmed by 1 base and J by 11 bases, leaving 5 bases between them. This CDR3 region has 11 residues. In nucleotides, the CDR3 is TGTGCCAGCAGCTTAGGCAGGAAACTGTTTTTT. It encodes CASSLGRKLFF.

Ten or more counts support this clonotype. The gene calls are TRBV3-1 and TRBJ1-2; weak D call: TRBD1 (5 bases). The CDR3 contains 11 residues. The V gene lost 2 bases and the J gene lost 7 bases, with 5 bases spanning the gap. Per the germline V gene, CDR1 is LGHDT and CDR2 is YNNKEL (reference sequence). In DNA form, the CDR3 reads TGTGCCAGCAGCCAAAGGGGTGGCTACACCTTC. Its protein is CASSQRGGYTF.

CDR3 residues: CASSWNFPDTQYF. For the CDR3, the DNA is TGTGCCAGCAGCTGGAATTTCCCAGATACGCAGTATTTT. The chain recombines TRBV7-9 with TRBJ2-3; no definite D call. V dropped 4 bases and J dropped 4 bases, with 9 bases sitting between them. The germline V gene encodes CDR1 SEHNR and CDR2 FQNEAQ (reference sequence). There are 13 residues in the CDR3.

This clonotype was observed many times. The gene calls are TRBV6-5 and TRBJ2-1; D not resolved. Trimming stripped 6 bases from V and 4 bases from J, with 10 bases between. This CDR3 contains 13 residues. Germline-derived CDR1 and CDR2 are MNHEY and SVGAGI. CDR3 bases: TGTGCCAGCAGGGCGGTGGGGTACAATGAGCAGTTCTTC. Translating it yields CASRAVGYNEQFF.

This clonotype turned up a few times. V usage is TRBV5-5 and J usage is TRBJ1-1, with D possibly matching TRBD1 (6 bases). This CDR3 has 13 amino acids. Germline CDR1 reads SGHKS; CDR2 reads YYEKEE (reference sequence). V gave up 4 bases and J gave up 6 bases, with 13 bases separating them. The CDR3 reads CASSREGGSEAFF. DNA for the CDR3: TGTGCCAGCAGCCGGGAGGGGGGGTCTGAAGCTTTCTTT.

This rearrangement joins TRBV11-2 to TRBJ2-2; 7 positions match TRBD1. Trimming removed 1 base from V and 6 bases from J; junction bases left unmatched: 11. The CDR3 loop spans 17 amino acids. In germline, CDR1 is SGHAT, CDR2 FQNNGV. The CDR3 sequence is CASSLVGTGVNSGELFF. The DNA of the CDR3 is TGTGCCAGCAGCTTAGTTGGCACAGGGGTAAATTCCGGGGAGCTGTTTTTT. Supplemented by reference TRBV11-2 and TRBJ2-2, the full variable domain reads EAGVAQSPRYKIIEKRQSVAFWCNPISGHATLYWYQQILGQGPKLLIQFQNNGVVDDSQLPKDRFSAERLKGVDSTLKIQPAKLEDSAVYLCASSLVGTGVNSGELFFGEGSRLTVL.

The chain carries TRBV19 and TRBJ2-5; D is undetermined. Germline V gene lookup returns CDR1 LNHDA and CDR2 SQIVND (reference sequence). With 6 bases removed from V and 0 bases from J, the gap between germline ends came to 8 bases. The CDR3 length is 13 residues. CDR3 region: CASRRADQETQYF. CDR3 nucleotide sequence: TGTGCCAGTAGACGGGCGGACCAAGAGACCCAGTACTTC.